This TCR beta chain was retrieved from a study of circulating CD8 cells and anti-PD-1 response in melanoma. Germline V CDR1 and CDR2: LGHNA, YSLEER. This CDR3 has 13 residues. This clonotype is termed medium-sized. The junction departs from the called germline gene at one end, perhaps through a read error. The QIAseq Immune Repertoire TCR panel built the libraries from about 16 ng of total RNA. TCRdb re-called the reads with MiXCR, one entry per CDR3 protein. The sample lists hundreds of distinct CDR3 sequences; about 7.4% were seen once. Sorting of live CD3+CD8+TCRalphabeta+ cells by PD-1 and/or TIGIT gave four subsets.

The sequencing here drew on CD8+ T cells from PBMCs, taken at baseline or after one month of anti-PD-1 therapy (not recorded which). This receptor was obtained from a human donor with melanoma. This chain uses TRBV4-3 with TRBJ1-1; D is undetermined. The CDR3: CASSPARNTEASF. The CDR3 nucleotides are TGCGCCAGCAGCCCCGCGCGGAACACTGAAGCTTCCTTT.